The present T cell receptor beta chain was sequenced within a study of T cell clones after liver transplantation. Across the study: Subjects received no induction therapy and standard immunosuppression until randomization at 12-24 months post-transplant. Study-level results: Small, mixed patient groups and varying post-transplant times limit these conclusions. In 5 of 8 subjects, circulating graft-donor-reactive CD4 TCRbeta sequences fell significantly after transplant.

Sequencing was performed with immunoSEQ multiplex PCR; in TCRdb, only in-frame clones are kept and a portion is missing. The profile shows some 70,000 clones, 80% of them singletons. With 6 bases removed from V and 0 bases from J, the gap between germline ends came to 11 bases. Looked up from germline, CDR1 is SGHRS and CDR2 is YFSETQ. This CDR3 contains 14 residues. Worth noting for this clone: Its antigen remains unidentified.

V and J are TRBV5-1 and TRBJ2-3, with D perhaps given as TRBD1 or TRBD2 (5 bases each). This TCR was recovered from a human donor who received a liver transplant. The material was CD4+ T cells from blood, obtained before liver transplant. The DNA of the CDR3 is TGCGCCAGCATCCGGGGCGGGAGCACAGATACGCAGTATTTT. Translating it yields CASIRGGSTDTQYF.